The next 28 T cell receptor beta chains were all read from a single sample in a study of cytomegalovirus exposure and HLA in healthy donors. PCR primers comprised 60 Vbeta and 13 Jbeta primers. Clones were read by immunoSEQ multiplex PCR, and TCRdb kept only the in-frame ones, dropping some. The sample contains about 220,000 clones, about 74% of which appear only once. The specimen was PBMCs. The origin of the receptors is a woman aged 30 to 39 in good health and CMV-seronegative.

V is TRBV13 and J is TRBJ1-2; the match to TRBD1 covers 8 bases. CDR1 is PRHDT, CDR2 FYEKMQ, per germline (reference sequence). The CDR3 spans 13 residues. The V segment lost 4 bases and the J segment 4 bases; nucleotides outside the gene matches: 2. CDR3 amino acids: CASSYQGAYGYTF. The CDR3 region has the DNA TGTGCCAGCAGCTATCAGGGGGCCTATGGCTACACCTTC.

This clone has more than one count but fewer than ten. The V gene is TRBV19, the J gene TRBJ1-1; D is possibly TRBD1 (5 bases). The CDR3 has 13 amino acids. V lost 6 bases to trimming and J lost 1 base, with 9 bases between them. CDR1 and CDR2 (germline): LNHDA, SQIVND (reference sequence). As DNA, the CDR3 is TGTGCCAGTAGCCTTACAGGGAACACTGAAGCTTTCTTT. Amino acid sequence: CASSLTGNTEAFF.

This clone was counted a few times. V and J are TRBV5-5 and TRBJ2-5, with 9 bases matching TRBD1. After removal of 4 bases from V and 1 base from J, the junction contained 5 bases not matched to a gene. Germline CDR1 reads SGHKS; CDR2 reads YYEKEE (reference sequence). The CDR3 runs 15 residues. CDR3 in DNA: TGTGCCAGCAGCCGGACAGGGGCGGCCCAAGAGACCCAGTACTTC. Protein: CASSRTGAAQETQYF.

This sequence joins TRBV5-1 and TRBJ1-6; 7 bases are a match to TRBD1. The CDR3 extends over 14 amino acids. The germline gives CDR1 SGHRS, CDR2 YFSETQ. J lost 7 bases, V lost 3 bases, and 4 bases had no gene match. The CDR3 spells CASSSGTVNSPLHF. CDR3 DNA sequence: TGCGCCAGCAGCTCCGGGACAGTAAATTCACCCCTCCACTTT.

This clone was seen only once. This rearrangement joins TRBV11-2 to TRBJ2-1; a weak D match, TRBD2 (7 bases). V lost 6 bases and J lost 5, with 11 bases in between. The CDR3 loop spans 13 amino acids. CDR1 SGHAT and CDR2 FQNNGV come from the germline V gene. CDR3 amino acids: CASSKGGDNEQFF. In nucleotides, the CDR3 is TGTGCCAGCAGTAAGGGGGGGGACAATGAGCAGTTCTTC.

This sequence joins TRBV7-9 and TRBJ1-2; 9 nucleotides line up with TRBD1. With V trimmed by 4 bases and J by 7 bases, 7 bases remained unmatched. The CDR3 is made up of 14 amino acids. Germline lookup yields CDR1 SEHNR and CDR2 FQNEAQ (reference sequence). The DNA for the CDR3 is TGTGCCAGCAGCTCTAGGACAGGGGCCTTTGGCTACACCTTC. Translating gives CASSSRTGAFGYTF.

The rearrangement joins TRBV10-1 to TRBJ2-7; TRBD1 agrees at 10 bases. Unmatched junction bases numbered 5, after V lost 5 bases and J lost 1 base. The CDR3 is 15 amino acids. Germline V gene sequence: CDR1 WNHNN, CDR2 SYGVQD (reference sequence). The CDR3 sequence: CASSPGTGVSYEQYF. DNA of the CDR3: TGCGCCAGCAGTCCCGGGACAGGGGTATCCTACGAGCAGTACTTC.

The chain couples TRBV11-3 to TRBJ2-3; 8 bases fit TRBD1. There are 17 residues in the CDR3. In germline, CDR1 is SGHNT, CDR2 YENEEA. The V segment lost 5 bases and the J segment 3 bases; nucleotides outside the gene matches: 13. The chain's CDR3 is CASSPGDRWEGTDTQYF. The CDR3 nucleotides are TGTGCCAGCAGCCCCGGGGACAGGTGGGAAGGTACAGATACGCAGTATTTT.

The V and J genes are TRBV5-1 and TRBJ2-1, with D possibly matching TRBD2 (5 bases). The V gene's germline CDR1 is SGHRS and CDR2 YFSETQ. V lost 1 base and J lost 5, with 16 bases in between. This CDR3 comprises 16 residues. CDR3 DNA: TGCGCCAGCAGCTTGCTCCTCCGGGATCGGGACAATGAGCAGTTCTTC. Protein sequence: CASSLLLRDRDNEQFF.

The gene calls are TRBV4-1 and TRBJ2-3; TRBD2 matches 12 bases. J was trimmed by 1 base and V by 1 base; bases with no gene match: 3. Germline V lookup: CDR1 MGHRA, CDR2 YSYEKL. CDR3 length: 17 amino acids. This CDR3 reads CASSQVGLAGGTDTQYF. For the CDR3, the DNA is TGCGCCAGCAGCCAAGTGGGACTAGCGGGTGGCACAGATACGCAGTATTTT.

The chain joins TRBV2 to TRBJ2-1; 7 bases agree with TRBD2. Trimming removed 0 bases from V and 6 bases from J; junction bases left unmatched: 2. The CDR3 has 14 residues. CDR1 is SNHLY and CDR2 is FYNNEI in the germline V gene. The CDR3 here is CASSEAASGNEQFF. In DNA form, the CDR3 reads TGTGCCAGCAGTGAAGCAGCTAGCGGCAATGAGCAGTTCTTC.

This chain uses TRBV10-3 with TRBJ2-2; D not resolved. V lost 5 bases and J lost 2, with 3 bases in between. Germline V lookup: CDR1 ENHRY, CDR2 SYGVKD. CDR3 length: 12 amino acids. CDR3 in amino acids: CAISTNTGELFF. CDR3 in DNA: TGTGCCATCAGTACTAACACCGGGGAGCTGTTTTTT.

This clone came up a few times. The chain combines TRBV6-1 with TRBJ1-2, with D possibly TRBD1 on 6 matching bases. Germline assignment: CDR1 MNHNS and CDR2 SASEGT. Trimming left V 1 base short and J 2 bases short, with 11 bases between. The CDR3 spans 15 residues. CDR3 loop: CASSEEPGGNYGYTF. The CDR3 coding sequence is TGTGCCAGCAGTGAAGAACCGGGGGGCAACTATGGCTACACCTTC.

V and J are TRBV5-4 and TRBJ2-3; D is possibly TRBD2 (6 bases). The V end lost 2 bases, the J end lost 2 bases, and 15 bases lay between the germline ends. This CDR3 spans 16 amino acids. Germline V gives CDR1 SGHNT, CDR2 YYREEE (reference sequence). The CDR3: CASSFGTHINTDTQYF. The CDR3 nucleotides read TGTGCCAGCAGCTTTGGGACTCACATAAACACAGATACGCAGTATTTT.

The gene calls are TRBV6-5 and TRBJ2-7; 7 bases are shared with TRBD2. Germline trimming cut 0 bases from V and 6 bases from J; bases unmatched to any gene: 2. Germline V gives CDR1 MNHEY, CDR2 SVGAGI. The CDR3 runs to 13 residues. CDR3 sequence reads: CASSYSGGVEQYF. CDR3 bases: TGTGCCAGCAGTTACTCTGGGGGGGTCGAGCAGTACTTC.

This chain connects TRBV9 to TRBJ2-3, with D uncertain. V lost 4 bases, J lost 0 bases, and 9 bases lay in between. This CDR3 spans 14 amino acids. Germline CDR1 SGDLS, CDR2 YYNGEE. The CDR3 is CASSLRLSTDTQYF. The CDR3 DNA follows: TGTGCCAGCAGCCTTCGACTCAGCACAGATACGCAGTATTTT.

This clone was found once. The CDR3 region has the DNA TGCGCCAGCAGCTTGGAAGCGGGTTCACCCCTCCACTTT. This codes for CASSLEAGSPLHF. This chain links TRBV5-1 with TRBJ1-6, with D unclear. The V end was cut by 0 bases, the J end by 9 bases, with 7 bases between. Germline V CDR1 and CDR2: SGHRS, YFSETQ. CDR3 length: 13 amino acids.

Notes on this clone: A junction end diverges from the germline sequence, so it may reflect a read error. The chain recombines TRBV7-9 with TRBJ2-3; tentative D call: TRBD2 (5 bases). This CDR3 has 16 residues. Per germline, CDR1 SEHNR and CDR2 FQNEAQ (reference sequence). CDR3 in amino acids: CSSSSLLVLVPDTQYF. As DNA, the CDR3 is TGTTCCAGCAGCTCACTACTAGTTTTGGTGCCAGATACGCAGTATTTT. The full variable domain, rest sourced from reference TRBV7-9 and TRBJ2-3, is DTGVSQNPRHKITKRGQNVTFRCDPISEHNRLYWYRQTLGQGPEFLTYFQNEAQLEKSRLLSDRFSAERPKGSFSTLEIQRTEQGDSAMYLCSSSSLLVLVPDTQYFGPGTRLTVL.

There are a few counts of this clone. The chain is built from TRBV12-5 and TRBJ1-3; D possibly corresponds to TRBD1 (5 bases). CDR1 LGHNT and CDR2 FRNRAP come from the germline V gene. The CDR3 is 14 amino acids. Between the trimmed V and J ends, which lost 4 bases and 0 bases, there was a span of 7 bases. CDR3 bases: TGTGCTAGTGGTTCAGGGAACTCTGGAAACACCATATATTTT. This sequence encodes CASGSGNSGNTIYF.

This clone came up once. The rearrangement links TRBV7-6 to TRBJ1-2; 8 nucleotides match TRBD1. Germline CDR1 SGHVS, CDR2 FNYEAQ. V lost 1 base, J lost 4 bases, and 5 bases stayed unmatched. There are 15 residues in the CDR3. The CDR3 reads CASSLGSGGAYGYTF. The CDR3 bases are TGTGCCAGCAGCTTAGGGTCAGGGGGCGCCTATGGCTACACCTTC.

This clone was seen more than once but under ten times. The chain carries TRBV6-1 and TRBJ1-1; no definite D call. Looked up from germline, CDR1 is MNHNS and CDR2 is SASEGT. CDR3 size: 11 residues. Trimming cost V 2 bases and J 9 bases, with 7 bases left between them. The CDR3 reads CASSERPQAFF. The DNA for the CDR3 is TGTGCCAGCAGTGAACGTCCCCAAGCTTTCTTT.

This clone occurred once. DNA of the CDR3: TGTGCCAGCAGCTCCATCCTAGGAGGGACTTACACCGGGGAGCTGTTTTTT. It codes for CASSSILGGTYTGELFF. This chain joins TRBV7-9 and TRBJ2-2; D might be TRBD2 (6 bases). CDR3 length: 17 amino acids. Germline V gives CDR1 SEHNR, CDR2 FQNEAQ (reference sequence). V gave up 4 bases and J gave up 3 bases, with 18 bases separating them.

V gene TRBV6-5 combines with J gene TRBJ1-1, with 8 positions matching TRBD1. With 7 bases clipped from V and 0 bases from J, the junction kept 4 bases outside the gene matches. The CDR3 consists of 14 residues. Germline CDR1 is MNHEY and CDR2 is SVGAGI. DNA of the CDR3: TGTGCCAGCATTCCGACAGGGGTGAACACTGAAGCTTTCTTT. This translates into CASIPTGVNTEAFF.

V is TRBV5-1 and J is TRBJ2-1, with 8 bases identical to TRBD2. The V gene end was trimmed by 1 base and the J gene end by 5 bases; junction bases not matched to a gene: 5. In germline, CDR1 is SGHRS, CDR2 YFSETQ. The CDR3 has 15 residues. DNA of the CDR3: TGCGCCAGCAGCTTGAGAGCGGGAGACGACAATGAGCAGTTCTTC. Translation: CASSLRAGDDNEQFF.

This chain joins TRBV10-3 and TRBJ1-1; 8 bases agree with TRBD1. The CDR3 sequence is 13 residues long. Germline V gene data show CDR1 as ENHRY and CDR2 as SYGVKD. J lost 1 base, V lost 7 bases, and 2 bases had no gene match. CDR3 nucleotides: TGTGCCATCACGACAGGGGAGAACACTGAAGCTTTCTTT. Amino acids: CAITTGENTEAFF.

The chain joins TRBV20-1 to TRBJ1-1; no firm D call. Per the germline V gene, CDR1 is DFQATT and CDR2 is SNEGSKA (reference sequence). This CDR3 is built from 11 residues. Trimming took 5 bases from V and 7 from J, leaving 11 bases between them. DNA of the CDR3: TGCAGTGCTTCGGATGACATTGAAGCTTTCTTT. Its protein is CSASDDIEAFF.

This chain links TRBV5-4 with TRBJ2-1; 10 bases fit TRBD2. J gave up 4 bases and V 0 bases, and 10 bases lay outside the gene matches. This CDR3 contains 18 residues. Germline V gives CDR1 SGHNT, CDR2 YYREEE (reference sequence). The CDR3 loop is CASSLGASGGLHYNEQFF. DNA of the CDR3: TGTGCCAGCAGCTTGGGGGCTAGCGGGGGCCTTCATTACAATGAGCAGTTCTTC.

The J gene is TRBJ1-1, the V gene TRBV19; D is ambiguous. Between the trimmed V and J ends, which lost 3 bases and 2 bases, there was a span of 10 bases. The V gene's germline CDR1 is LNHDA and CDR2 SQIVND (reference sequence). This CDR3 contains 14 residues. The CDR3 nucleotides read TGTGCCAGTAGTATTTTTGCGGGTAACACTGAAGCTTTCTTT. Protein product: CASSIFAGNTEAFF.